This entry lists 28 T cell receptor beta chains sequenced from one sample in a study of shared clonotypes between healthy human individuals. Only in-frame clones appear in the TCRdb table, and some are missing; sequencing was by immunoSEQ multiplex PCR. The table includes roughly 490,000 clones, 79% detected once. The source material was PBMCs. These receptors originate from a woman aged 40 to 50 in good health. Some clones in this sample may be carry-over from other donors' samples.

This chain links TRBV27 with TRBJ1-3; D is unclear. CDR3 size: 15 residues. Germline-derived CDR1 and CDR2 are MNHEY and SMNVEV (reference sequence). The V end was cut by 5 bases, the J end by 0 bases, with 11 bases between. CDR3 in DNA: TGTGCCAGCAGTGTCAGCTTCAGCTCTGGAAACACCATATATTTT. It codes for CASSVSFSSGNTIYF.

The chain uses TRBV2 and TRBJ2-3; 8 nucleotides agree with TRBD2. The germline V gene has CDR1 SNHLY and CDR2 FYNNEI. V lost 1 base, J lost 4 bases, and 1 base stayed unmatched. The CDR3 has 14 amino acids. CDR3 DNA: TGTGCCAGCAGTGAAGGGCGGGAGGCAGATACGCAGTATTTT. This translates into CASSEGREADTQYF.

The genes are TRBV6-5 and TRBJ1-3, with no clear D. Trimming left V 7 bases short and J 0 bases short, with 10 bases between. The CDR3 spans 14 residues. The germline V gene has CDR1 MNHEY and CDR2 SVGAGI. CDR3 nucleotide sequence: TGTGCCAGCAAAGGGCAATTCTCTGGAAACACCATATATTTT. The encoded protein is CASKGQFSGNTIYF.

This clone was detected only a few times. The chain recombines TRBV29-1 with TRBJ1-5; D remains unclear. The CDR3 contains 12 residues. V was shortened by 4 bases and J by 7 bases, with 11 bases between the two germline ends. Per germline, CDR1 SQVTM and CDR2 ANQGSEA. The CDR3 DNA is TGCAGCGTTGCGTTCTGGGTCCAGCCCCAGCATTTT. Translation: CSVAFWVQPQHF.

This clone occurred many times. The V and J genes are TRBV2 and TRBJ2-7; TRBD2 matches at 11 bases. This CDR3 spans 16 amino acids. V dropped 3 bases and J dropped 6; count of bases not matched to a gene: 10. CDR1 is SNHLY and CDR2 is FYNNEI in the germline V gene. This CDR3 is CASSEMLAGGLGEQYF. In DNA, the CDR3 is TGTGCCAGCAGTGAGATGTTAGCGGGAGGGCTGGGCGAGCAGTACTTC.

Here the CDR3 reads CAISGATSTDTQYF. Written as DNA, the CDR3 is TGTGCCATCAGTGGGGCGACTAGCACAGATACGCAGTATTTT. This chain joins TRBV10-3 and TRBJ2-3; D not certain. The CDR3 has 14 residues. Trimming cost V 4 bases and J 0 bases, with 8 bases left between them. From germline, CDR1 is ENHRY and CDR2 SYGVKD.

The chain couples TRBV19 to TRBJ2-1; either TRBD1 or TRBD2 may supply D (5 bases each). CDR3 length: 14 amino acids. With 3 bases removed from V and 5 bases from J, the gap between germline ends came to 11 bases. Germline CDR1 is LNHDA and CDR2 is SQIVND (reference sequence). The CDR3 DNA is TGTGCCAGTAGTATTGGGGGTCCCAACAATGAGCAGTTCTTC. Residues: CASSIGGPNNEQFF.

V usage is TRBV19 and J usage is TRBJ2-5, with D possibly called TRBD1 or TRBD2 (5 bases each). V dropped 5 bases and J dropped 1 base, with 14 bases sitting between them. CDR1 is LNHDA, CDR2 SQIVND, per germline (reference sequence). CDR3 length equals 15 residues. In DNA form, the CDR3 reads TGTGCCAGTAGTCGTAGGCAAGGGACCCAAGAGACCCAGTACTTC. This translates into CASSRRQGTQETQYF.

The CDR3 sequence is CASSFPAGTGNEQFF. Here the CDR3 DNA reads TGTGCCAGCAGCTTCCCGGCGGGGACGGGAAATGAGCAGTTCTTC. V and J are TRBV5-4 and TRBJ2-1; a weak D match, TRBD2 (6 bases). CDR1 SGHNT and CDR2 YYREEE come from the germline V gene (reference sequence). This CDR3 is built from 15 residues. V gave up 2 bases and J gave up 7 bases, with 16 bases separating them.

The J gene is TRBJ2-4, the V gene TRBV5-1; maybe TRBD2 (8 bases). The V gene lost 5 bases and the J gene lost 5 bases, with 20 bases spanning the gap. CDR3 length: 16 residues. Germline CDR1 and CDR2: SGHRS and YFSETQ. The CDR3 sequence is CASSLREGAVENIQYF. DNA for the CDR3: TGCGCCAGCAGTCTCCGGGAGGGGGCGGTGGAAAACATTCAGTACTTC.

V and J are TRBV28 and TRBJ2-7, with a possible D match to TRBD1 (6 bases). This CDR3 comprises 15 residues. Trimming cost V 5 bases and J 1 base, with 15 bases left between them. Germline CDR1 is MDHEN and CDR2 is SYDVKM. CDR3 protein: CASSPPGTISYEQYF. DNA of the CDR3: TGTGCCAGCAGTCCTCCGGGGACAATTTCCTACGAGCAGTACTTC.

V is TRBV28 and J is TRBJ1-4; D unresolved. V lost 10 bases, J lost 0 bases, and 9 bases lay in between. This CDR3 region has 13 residues. Germline V gene sequence: CDR1 MDHEN, CDR2 SYDVKM. The CDR3 region has the DNA TGTGCCACCGTCGGTGCAACTAATGAAAAACTGTTTTTT. It yields the protein CATVGATNEKLFF.

The rearrangement joins TRBV19 to TRBJ2-1, with D possibly matching TRBD2 (7 bases). CDR1 and CDR2 from the germline V gene are LNHDA and SQIVND (reference sequence). V was pared by 4 bases and J by 4 bases, with 14 bases between. The CDR3 covers 15 residues. The CDR3 DNA follows: TGTGCCAGTAGTAAGGGGGGGGACCCGTACAATGAGCAGTTCTTC. It yields the protein CASSKGGDPYNEQFF.

This clone turned up a few times. The V call is TRBV5-1, the J call TRBJ1-3; weak D call: TRBD1 (6 bases). CDR1 and CDR2 (germline): SGHRS, YFSETQ. CDR3 length: 16 amino acids. Trimming took 2 bases from V and 4 from J, leaving 16 bases between them. The CDR3 DNA follows: TGCGCCAGCAGCTTCCACGTCGGGACATCCGGAAACACCATATATTTT. Its translation: CASSFHVGTSGNTIYF.

The chain is built from TRBV6-1 and TRBJ1-2; 9 bases agree with TRBD1. V was pared by 5 bases and J by 4 bases, with 5 bases of the junction left unmatched. CDR3 size: 14 residues. The germline V gene has CDR1 MNHNS and CDR2 SASEGT. This chain's CDR3 is CASSSGTGSYGYTF. The CDR3 nucleotides read TGTGCCAGCAGTTCCGGGACAGGGAGCTATGGCTACACCTTC.

The chain combines TRBV6-5 with TRBJ2-7; 10 bases map to TRBD1. V dropped 2 bases and J dropped 3; count of bases not matched to a gene: 4. The V gene's germline CDR1 is MNHEY and CDR2 SVGAGI. The CDR3 totals 15 residues. CDR3 nucleotide sequence: TGTGCCAGCAGTTACGGGGGACAGGGGTTCTACGAGCAGTACTTC. This translates into CASSYGGQGFYEQYF.

This clone was seen more than once but under ten times. The chain uses TRBV19 and TRBJ1-2; D may be TRBD1 (6 bases). The CDR3 has 13 amino acids. Trimming removed 8 bases from V and 4 bases from J, with 14 bases in between. CDR1 LNHDA and CDR2 SQIVND come from the germline V gene (reference sequence). The CDR3 reads CASGGSRIYGYTF. The CDR3 coding sequence is TGTGCCAGTGGGGGCAGCCGCATCTATGGCTACACCTTC.

This clone was observed a handful of times. The chain employs TRBV27 and TRBJ2-1, with a weak D call TRBD1 (5 bases). The CDR3 sequence is 17 residues long. CDR1 and CDR2 (germline): MNHEY, SMNVEV (reference sequence). V gave up 3 bases and J gave up 0 bases, with 15 bases separating them. The CDR3 sequence is CASSFASTALSYNEQFF. The CDR3 DNA sequence: TGTGCCAGCAGTTTCGCGTCGACAGCCCTCTCCTACAATGAGCAGTTCTTC.

This clone showed up just once. One end of the junction varies from germline; a read error may be responsible. Other DNA sequences from this sample encode an identical CDR3 as well. This sequence joins TRBV27 and TRBJ2-2; perhaps TRBD2 as D (8 bases). Germline-derived CDR1 and CDR2 are MNHEY and SMNVEV (reference sequence). The CDR3 loop spans 16 amino acids. The CDR3 bases are TGTGCCAGCAGTTTCACCGGGACAGCAAATAGCGGGGAGTTGTTTTTT. It specifies CASSFTGTANSGELFF.

The J gene is TRBJ2-1, the V gene TRBV7-2; 12 positions match TRBD2. Germline V lookup: CDR1 SGHTA, CDR2 FQGNSA. The CDR3 sequence is 18 residues long. The V and J ends lost 2 bases and 9 bases, in that order; junction bases with no gene match: 14. The CDR3 DNA is TGTGCCAGCAGCTTATACCCATCTGCCGGGACTAGCGGGTTTGAGCAGTTCTTC. Translated: CASSLYPSAGTSGFEQFF.

This clone has ten or more counts. Other nucleotide sequences in the sample specify the same CDR3. This chain joins TRBV28 and TRBJ2-7; D may correspond to TRBD1 or TRBD2 (5 bases each). The V gene lost 7 bases and the J gene lost 2 bases, with 12 bases spanning the gap. CDR3 size: 13 residues. Per the germline V gene, CDR1 is MDHEN and CDR2 is SYDVKM. CDR3 sequence (DNA): TGTGCCAGCATGACGAGGGGTACCTACGAGCAGTACTTC. Protein: CASMTRGTYEQYF.

The chain is built from TRBV7-9 and TRBJ2-1; D might be TRBD1 or TRBD2, each matching 6 bases. With 2 bases removed from V and 3 bases from J, the gap between germline ends came to 20 bases. Germline V gene data show CDR1 as SEHNR and CDR2 as FQNEAQ (reference sequence). The CDR3 sequence is 18 residues long. The CDR3: CASSLTEVGGGFYNEQFF. The CDR3 DNA reads TGTGCCAGCAGCTTAACTGAGGTGGGGGGCGGATTCTACAATGAGCAGTTCTTC. Supplemented by reference TRBV7-9 and TRBJ2-1, the full variable domain reads DTGVSQNPRHKITKRGQNVTFRCDPISEHNRLYWYRQTLGQGPEFLTYFQNEAQLEKSRLLSDRFSAERPKGSFSTLEIQRTEQGDSAMYLCASSLTEVGGGFYNEQFFGPGTRLTVL.

This clone was counted only a few times. This chain links TRBV6-5 with TRBJ2-7; no definite D call. Per germline, CDR1 MNHEY and CDR2 SVGAGI. The V and J ends lost 6 bases and 3 bases respectively, with 15 bases between them. The CDR3 totals 14 residues. CDR3 in amino acids: CASSPRAESYEQYF. The CDR3 DNA is TGTGCCAGCAGCCCTCGGGCCGAGAGCTACGAGCAGTACTTC.

The rearrangement uses TRBV18 and TRBJ1-5, with 7 bases fitting TRBD1. Germline CDR1 KGHSH, CDR2 LQKENI. V trimming: 6 bases; J trimming: 5 bases; junction bases outside the gene matches: 10. This CDR3 has 15 residues. The CDR3 loop is CASSPNRGLDQPQHF. CDR3 in DNA: TGTGCCAGCTCCCCAAACAGGGGTTTGGATCAGCCCCAGCATTTT. Together with reference TRBV18 and TRBJ1-5, the CDR3 gives the full variable domain: NAGVMQNPRHLVRRRGQEARLRCSPMKGHSHVYWYRQLPEEGLKFMVYLQKENIIDESGMPKERFSAEFPKEGPSILRIQQVVRGDSAAYFCASSPNRGLDQPQHFGDGTRLSIL.

The V gene is TRBV5-6, the J gene TRBJ1-6, with D perhaps matching TRBD1 (6 bases). With 2 bases removed from V and 8 bases from J, the gap between germline ends came to 11 bases. From germline, CDR1 is SGHDT and CDR2 YYEEEE. There are 14 residues in the CDR3. DNA for the CDR3: TGTGCCAGCAGCTTAGGGGGTGTGTATTCACCCCTCCACTTT. Protein product: CASSLGGVYSPLHF.

The chain is built from TRBV27 and TRBJ2-1; D unresolved. V lost 0 bases, J lost 7 bases, and 7 bases lay in between. The V gene's germline CDR1 is MNHEY and CDR2 SMNVEV (reference sequence). The CDR3 length is 13 residues. CDR3 in amino acids: CASSLSTLNEQFF. As DNA, the CDR3 is TGTGCCAGCAGTTTATCGACCCTTAATGAGCAGTTCTTC.

This clone was recorded many times. This chain joins TRBV19 and TRBJ1-1; no firm D call. Trimming removed 3 bases from V and 0 bases from J, with 5 bases in between. Germline-derived CDR1 and CDR2 are LNHDA and SQIVND (reference sequence). The CDR3 loop spans 13 amino acids. The CDR3 loop is CASSIVVNTEAFF. The CDR3 nucleotides read TGTGCCAGTAGTATTGTGGTGAACACTGAAGCTTTCTTT.

A word on this clone: A much larger clone sits a single nucleotide away, making a read error possible. The V gene is TRBV6-4, the J gene TRBJ2-6; TRBD1 matches 7 bases. Unmatched junction bases numbered 5, after V lost 6 bases and J lost 0 bases. Germline CDR1 reads MRHNA; CDR2 reads SNTAGT. The CDR3 contains 16 residues. The CDR3: CASSWDSSSGANVLTF. The CDR3 region has the DNA TGTGCCAGCAGCTGGGACAGTAGCTCTGGGGCCAACGTCCTGACTTTC.